The 16 T cell receptor beta chains reported below all come from one sample, sequenced in a study of identical twins. TCRdb independently ran MiXCR on the 5' RACE reads; one entry per CDR3 protein. In the table there are more than 600,000 distinct CDR3 sequences, roughly 18% of which are singletons. Another study also made use of these data, one on T cells expressing NK-cell markers.

Sequencing input: PBMCs. Source of these receptors: a woman under 30 in good health.

The V call is TRBV27, the J call TRBJ2-7; D might be TRBD2 (5 bases). Looked up from germline, CDR1 is MNHEY and CDR2 is SMNVEV (reference sequence). V was pared by 6 bases and J by 7 bases, with 13 bases between. This CDR3 spans 12 amino acids. CDR3 DNA sequence: TGTGCCAGCAGCCCCCGGGATCGGGAGCAGTACTTC. Encoded protein: CASSPRDREQYF.

The chain joins TRBV20-1 to TRBJ2-1; 10 bases align to TRBD2. Germline V CDR1 and CDR2: DFQATT, SNEGSKA (reference sequence). CDR3 size: 16 residues. With V trimmed by 3 bases and J by 0 bases, 5 bases remained unmatched. The CDR3 DNA reads as TGCAGTGCTAGCAGCGGGGGGGGAAGCTCCTACAATGAGCAGTTCTTC. It codes for CSASSGGGSSYNEQFF.

This clonotype was seen a handful of times. The chain carries TRBV9 and TRBJ2-2; no clear D. The germline CDR1 and CDR2 sequences are SGDLS and YYNGEE. The CDR3 contains 14 residues. The V and J ends lost 4 bases and 2 bases respectively, with 9 bases between them. CDR3 in DNA: TGTGCCAGCAGCTTGGACCAAAACACCGGGGAGCTGTTTTTT. Residues: CASSLDQNTGELFF.

The rearrangement uses TRBV7-2 and TRBJ2-3; tentative D call: TRBD2 (5 bases). Germline V CDR1 and CDR2: SGHTA, FQGNSA. The CDR3 covers 16 residues. Trimming left V 1 base short and J 2 bases short, with 13 bases between. The CDR3 DNA sequence: TGTGCCAGCAGCTTAGGAGTACGACTACACACAGATACGCAGTATTTT. Residues: CASSLGVRLHTDTQYF.

In nucleotides, the CDR3 is TGTGCCAGTAGTATACGTAGAAACACCGGGGAGCTGTTTTTT. This gives the protein CASSIRRNTGELFF. The rearrangement links TRBV19 to TRBJ2-2, with unresolved D. This CDR3 spans 14 amino acids. CDR1 and CDR2 from the germline V gene are LNHDA and SQIVND (reference sequence). Trimming stripped 2 bases from V and 2 bases from J, with 6 bases between.

This clonotype was detected a few times. The CDR3 is CASKYGANVLTF. CDR3 coding DNA: TGTGCCAGCAAATACGGGGCCAACGTCCTGACTTTC. The rearrangement joins TRBV12-3 or TRBV12-4 to TRBJ2-6, with D uncertain. V dropped 7 bases and J dropped 4 bases, with 5 bases sitting between them. The CDR3 length is 12 residues.

A few counts support this clonotype. The chain has TRBV20-1 and TRBJ2-4, with D hard to call. Germline lookup yields CDR1 DFQATT and CDR2 SNEGSKA (reference sequence). CDR3 length equals 15 residues. The V and J ends lost 0 bases and 1 base respectively, with 10 bases between them. The CDR3 here is CSARDIPDAKNIQYF. The CDR3 bases are TGCAGTGCTAGAGACATTCCAGATGCCAAAAACATTCAGTACTTC.

The rearrangement links TRBV6-5 to TRBJ2-3; D is ambiguous. Deletions cut 2 bases from V and 0 bases from J, with 3 bases between. This CDR3 is built from 13 residues. Germline assignment: CDR1 MNHEY and CDR2 SVGAGI. The CDR3 nucleotides are TGTGCCAGCAGTTACGATAGCACAGATACGCAGTATTTT. Translated: CASSYDSTDTQYF.

This clonotype was detected many times. The chain recombines TRBV7-9 with TRBJ2-2; D gene uncertain. Germline CDR1 SEHNR, CDR2 FQNEAQ (reference sequence). The CDR3 consists of 12 residues. The V gene lost 6 bases and the J gene lost 2 bases, with 4 bases spanning the gap. This CDR3 reads CASSYNTGELFF. CDR3 in DNA: TGTGCCAGCAGTTATAACACCGGGGAGCTGTTTTTT.

The J gene is TRBJ1-4, the V gene TRBV12-3 or TRBV12-4, with D tentatively TRBD1 (6 bases). The CDR3 has 14 amino acids. The ends were cut back, 3 bases at V and 7 bases at J, with 12 bases in the middle. DNA of the CDR3: TGTGCCAGCAGTTTGTGGGAAGGGGGTGAAAAACTGTTTTTT. It yields the protein CASSLWEGGEKLFF.

This clonotype has just a few counts. J is TRBJ2-7 and V is TRBV5-1; maybe TRBD2 (6 bases). The germline V and J ends were trimmed by 1 base and 5 bases, with 19 bases remaining between them. Per germline, CDR1 SGHRS and CDR2 YFSETQ. The CDR3 length is 16 residues. The CDR3 DNA is TGCGCCAGCAGCTTGTACGGGACTCCGATCGTACACGAGCAGTACTTC. The encoded protein is CASSLYGTPIVHEQYF.

This clonotype was observed a few times. The chain combines TRBV21-1 with TRBJ2-1; TRBD1 is the table's D call and was not checked against the DNA. TRBV21-1 is deemed a pseudogene. CDR3 size: 16 residues. The chain's CDR3 is CASRRGGVEGPNEQFF. The CDR3 bases are TGTGCCAGCAGGCGAGGGGGGGTTGAAGGCCCCAATGAGCAGTTCTTC.

This clonotype has just a few counts. The chain recombines TRBV10-3 with TRBJ2-1; perhaps TRBD2 as D (5 bases). Germline V gives CDR1 ENHRY, CDR2 SYGVKD. Trimming took off 8 bases at V and 5 bases at J, with 13 bases between the two ends. CDR3 length: 13 residues. CDR3 coding DNA: TGTGCCATCTTACTAGAACTCAACAATGAGCAGTTCTTC. Its translation is CAILLELNNEQFF.

This clonotype was found a few times. This chain connects TRBV10-3 to TRBJ2-7; TRBD1 agrees at 10 bases. V gave up 8 bases and J gave up 6 bases; unmatched junction bases: 25. The CDR3 has 19 residues. Germline V gene data show CDR1 as ENHRY and CDR2 as SYGVKD. The CDR3 coding sequence is TGTGCCATCGGCGCCCCGAATTCGGATCTCCCGGGACAGGGGATCGAGCAGTACTTC. Translated, it gives CAIGAPNSDLPGQGIEQYF.

The chain has TRBV30 and TRBJ2-3; D is unresolved. Germline assignment: CDR1 GTSNPN and CDR2 SVGIG (reference sequence). V was shortened by 2 bases and J by 2 bases, with 8 bases between the two germline ends. There are 13 residues in the CDR3. CDR3 region: CAWSRMDTDTQYF. The CDR3 DNA follows: TGTGCCTGGAGTCGGATGGACACAGATACGCAGTATTTT.

This chain connects TRBV15 to TRBJ2-2; D call uncertain. The V end lost 0 bases, the J end lost 1 base, and 9 bases lay between the germline ends. The CDR3 contains 16 residues. Germline values: CDR1 LNHNV, CDR2 YYDKDF (reference sequence). The CDR3: CATSREVPGNTGELFF. The CDR3 nucleotides read TGTGCCACCAGCAGAGAGGTTCCAGGGAACACCGGGGAGCTGTTTTTT. Full variable domain (missing parts from reference TRBV15 and TRBJ2-2): DAMVIQNPRYQVTQFGKPVTLSCSQTLNHNVMYWYQQKSSQAPKLLFHYYDKDFNNEADTPDNFQSRRPNTSFCFLDIRSPGLGDTAMYLCATSREVPGNTGELFFGEGSRLTVL.